This T cell receptor (beta chain) stems from a study of cytomegalovirus exposure and HLA in healthy donors. Study-wide context: Researchers found that less than 90% of under 450 genotyped donors fell within the Caucasian-associated ancestry cluster. Regarding the study as a whole: According to an earlier analysis, most TCR beta V segments yielded productive rearrangements about 90% or about 30% of the time. It has been reported that TCR beta sequences accurately predicted the HLA-A and HLA-B alleles of most subjects.

On this clone: Its target is unknown.

While unrecorded immune exposures were likely, the donors were nominally healthy when sampled. V was cut by 4 bases and J by 4 bases, with 13 bases left in between. The germline gives CDR1 LGHNA, CDR2 YSLEER. The length of the CDR3 is 14 residues. Use of 60 Vbeta and 13 Jbeta primers characterized the PCR. Sequenced by immunoSEQ multiplex PCR; TCRdb stores in-frame clones only, minus some. The data hold a few hundred thousand clones, with roughly 80% observed a single time. The TCR comes from a man in his thirties or forties in good health and CMV-seronegative. The specimen sequenced was PBMCs. This chain uses TRBV4-3 with TRBJ2-5; a weak D match, TRBD2 (6 bases). CDR3 protein: CASSRRRGSETQYF. The CDR3 DNA sequence: TGCGCCAGCAGCCGACGTCGGGGGTCAGAGACCCAGTACTTC.